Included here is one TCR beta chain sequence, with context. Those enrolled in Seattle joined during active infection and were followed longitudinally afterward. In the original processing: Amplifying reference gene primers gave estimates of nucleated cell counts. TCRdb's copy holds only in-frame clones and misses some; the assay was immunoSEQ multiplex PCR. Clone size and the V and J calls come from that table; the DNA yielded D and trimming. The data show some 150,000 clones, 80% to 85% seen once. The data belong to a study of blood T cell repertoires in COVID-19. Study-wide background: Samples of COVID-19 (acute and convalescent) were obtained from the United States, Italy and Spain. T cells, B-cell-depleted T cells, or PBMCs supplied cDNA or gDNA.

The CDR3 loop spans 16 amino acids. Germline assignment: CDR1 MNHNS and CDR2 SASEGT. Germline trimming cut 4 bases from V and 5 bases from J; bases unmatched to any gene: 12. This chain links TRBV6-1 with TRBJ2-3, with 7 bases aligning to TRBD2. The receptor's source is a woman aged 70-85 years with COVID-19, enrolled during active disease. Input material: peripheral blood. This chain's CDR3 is CASSALGAGVRDTQYF. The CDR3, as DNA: TGTGCCAGCAGTGCCCTCGGGGCGGGGGTGAGAGATACGCAGTATTTT.